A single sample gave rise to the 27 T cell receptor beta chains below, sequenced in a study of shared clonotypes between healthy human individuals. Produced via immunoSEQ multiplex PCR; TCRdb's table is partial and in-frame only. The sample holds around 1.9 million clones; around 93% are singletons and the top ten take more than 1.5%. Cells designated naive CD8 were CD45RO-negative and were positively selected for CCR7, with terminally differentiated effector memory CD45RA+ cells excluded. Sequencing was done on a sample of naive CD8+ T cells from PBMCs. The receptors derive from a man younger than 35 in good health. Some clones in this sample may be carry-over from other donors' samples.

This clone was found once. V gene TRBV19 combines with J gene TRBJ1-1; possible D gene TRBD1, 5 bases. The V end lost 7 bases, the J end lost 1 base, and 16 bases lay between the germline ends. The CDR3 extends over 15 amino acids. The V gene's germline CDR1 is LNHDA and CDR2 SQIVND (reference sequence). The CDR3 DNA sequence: TGTGCCAGTACCCTGGGGCGACAGAGGAACACTGAAGCTTTCTTT. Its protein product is CASTLGRQRNTEAFF.

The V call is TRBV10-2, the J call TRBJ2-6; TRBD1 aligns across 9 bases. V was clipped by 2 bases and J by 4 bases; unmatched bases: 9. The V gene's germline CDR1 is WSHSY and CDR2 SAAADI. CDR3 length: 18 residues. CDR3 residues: CASSEVGTGFSGANVLTF. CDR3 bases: TGCGCCAGCAGTGAGGTAGGGACAGGGTTCTCCGGGGCCAACGTCCTGACTTTC.

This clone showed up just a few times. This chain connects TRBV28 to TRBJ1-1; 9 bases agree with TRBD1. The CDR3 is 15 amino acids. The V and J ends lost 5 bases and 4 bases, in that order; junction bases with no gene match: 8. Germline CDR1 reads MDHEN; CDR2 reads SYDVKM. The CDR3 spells CASSPGTGWATEAFF. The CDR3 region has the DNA TGTGCCAGCAGTCCAGGGACAGGGTGGGCCACTGAAGCTTTCTTT. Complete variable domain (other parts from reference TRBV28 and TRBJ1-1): DVKVTQSSRYLVKRTGEKVFLECVQDMDHENMFWYRQDPGLGLRLIYFSYDVKMKEKGDIPEGYSVSREKKERFSLILESASTNQTSMYLCASSPGTGWATEAFFGQGTRLTVV.

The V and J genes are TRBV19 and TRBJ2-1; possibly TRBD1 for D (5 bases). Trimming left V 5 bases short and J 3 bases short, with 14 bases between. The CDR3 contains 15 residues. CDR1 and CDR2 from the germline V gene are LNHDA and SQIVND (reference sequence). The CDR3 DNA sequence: TGTGCCAGTAGTCGAGGACATGGATTCTACAATGAGCAGTTCTTC. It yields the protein CASSRGHGFYNEQFF.

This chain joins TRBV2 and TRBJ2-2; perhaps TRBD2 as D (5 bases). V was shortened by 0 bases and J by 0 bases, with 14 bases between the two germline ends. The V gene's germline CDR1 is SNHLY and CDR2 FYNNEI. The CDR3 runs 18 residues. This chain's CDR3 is CASSEAIGGRSNTGELFF. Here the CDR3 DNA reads TGTGCCAGCAGTGAAGCGATAGGAGGACGGTCGAACACCGGGGAGCTGTTTTTT.

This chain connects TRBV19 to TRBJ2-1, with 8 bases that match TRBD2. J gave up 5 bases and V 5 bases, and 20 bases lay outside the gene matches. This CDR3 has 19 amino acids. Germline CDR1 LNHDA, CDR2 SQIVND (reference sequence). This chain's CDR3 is CASSLGVGSGNRWNNEQFF. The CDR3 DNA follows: TGTGCCAGTAGTTTAGGGGTCGGTAGCGGGAATAGGTGGAACAATGAGCAGTTCTTC.

CDR3 in DNA: TGTGCCAGCAGCGCGGGACAGGAGAGCAATCAGCCCCAGCATTTT. Protein: CASSAGQESNQPQHF. This rearrangement joins TRBV9 to TRBJ1-5, with 8 positions matching TRBD1. The V gene's germline CDR1 is SGDLS and CDR2 YYNGEE. The V gene end was trimmed by 3 bases and the J gene end by 1 base; junction bases not matched to a gene: 3. The CDR3 extends over 15 amino acids.

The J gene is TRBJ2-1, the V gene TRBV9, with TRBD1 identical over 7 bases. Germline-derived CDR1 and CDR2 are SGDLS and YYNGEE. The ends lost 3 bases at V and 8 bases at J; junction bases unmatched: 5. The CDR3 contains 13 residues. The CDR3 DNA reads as TGTGCCAGCAGCGACAGGGGTATCGATGAGCAGTTCTTC. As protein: CASSDRGIDEQFF. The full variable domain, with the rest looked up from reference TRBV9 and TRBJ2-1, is DSGVTQTPKHLITATGQRVTLRCSPRSGDLSVYWYQQSLDQGLQFLIQYYNGEERAKGNILERFSAQQFPDLHSELNLSSLELGDSALYFCASSDRGIDEQFFGPGTRLTVL.

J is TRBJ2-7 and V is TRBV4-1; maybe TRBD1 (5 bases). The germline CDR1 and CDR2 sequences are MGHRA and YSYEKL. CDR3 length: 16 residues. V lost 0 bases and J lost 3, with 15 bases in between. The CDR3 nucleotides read TGCGCCAGCAGCCAAGATGAGGCCCAGGGCGTCTACGAGCAGTACTTC. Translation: CASSQDEAQGVYEQYF.

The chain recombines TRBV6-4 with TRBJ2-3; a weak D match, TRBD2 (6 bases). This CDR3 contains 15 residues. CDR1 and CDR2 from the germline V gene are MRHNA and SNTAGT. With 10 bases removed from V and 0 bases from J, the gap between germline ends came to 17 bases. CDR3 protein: CATKASSGSTDTQYF. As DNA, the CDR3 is TGTGCCACCAAGGCGTCCAGCGGGAGCACAGATACGCAGTATTTT.

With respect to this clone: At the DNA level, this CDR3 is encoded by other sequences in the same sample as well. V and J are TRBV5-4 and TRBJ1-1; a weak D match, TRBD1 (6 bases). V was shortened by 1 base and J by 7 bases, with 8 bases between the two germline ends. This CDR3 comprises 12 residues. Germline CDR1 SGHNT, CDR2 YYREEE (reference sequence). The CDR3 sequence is CASSLTGSEAFF. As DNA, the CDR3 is TGTGCCAGCAGCTTGACAGGGAGTGAAGCTTTCTTT. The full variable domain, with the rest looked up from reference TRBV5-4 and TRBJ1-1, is ETGVTQSPTHLIKTRGQQVTLRCSSQSGHNTVSWYQQALGQGPQFIFQYYREEENGRGNFPPRFSGLQFPNYSSELNVNALELDDSALYLCASSLTGSEAFFGQGTRLTVV.

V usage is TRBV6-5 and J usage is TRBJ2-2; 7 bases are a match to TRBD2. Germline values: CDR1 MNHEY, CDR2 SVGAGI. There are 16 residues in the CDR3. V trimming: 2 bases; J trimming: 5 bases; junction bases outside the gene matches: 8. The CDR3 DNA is TGTGCCAGCAGTTACGGGGCGGGAGCTGGAACCGGGGAGCTGTTTTTT. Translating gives CASSYGAGAGTGELFF.

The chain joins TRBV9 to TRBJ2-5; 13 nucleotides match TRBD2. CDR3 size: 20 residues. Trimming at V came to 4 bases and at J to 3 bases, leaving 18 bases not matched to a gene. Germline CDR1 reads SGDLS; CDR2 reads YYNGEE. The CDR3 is CASSPIGLAGEEWKEETQYF. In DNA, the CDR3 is TGTGCCAGCAGCCCCATTGGACTAGCGGGAGAGGAGTGGAAGGAAGAGACCCAGTACTTC.

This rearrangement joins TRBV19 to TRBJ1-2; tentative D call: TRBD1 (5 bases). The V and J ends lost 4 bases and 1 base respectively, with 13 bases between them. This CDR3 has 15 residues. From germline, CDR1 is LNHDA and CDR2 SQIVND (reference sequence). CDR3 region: CASSTPGTFNYGYTF. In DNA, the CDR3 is TGTGCCAGTAGTACGCCCGGGACCTTTAACTATGGCTACACCTTC.

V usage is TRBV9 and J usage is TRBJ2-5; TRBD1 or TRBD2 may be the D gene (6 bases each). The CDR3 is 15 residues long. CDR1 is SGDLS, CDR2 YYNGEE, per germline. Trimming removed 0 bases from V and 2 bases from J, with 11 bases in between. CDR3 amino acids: CASSVDRGPQETQYF. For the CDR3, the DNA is TGTGCCAGCAGCGTAGATCGGGGGCCTCAAGAGACCCAGTACTTC.

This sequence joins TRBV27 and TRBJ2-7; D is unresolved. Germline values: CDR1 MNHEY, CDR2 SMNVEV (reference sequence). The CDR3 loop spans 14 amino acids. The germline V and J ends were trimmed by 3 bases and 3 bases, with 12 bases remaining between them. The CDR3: CASSLAPRDYEQYF. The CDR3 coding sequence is TGTGCCAGCAGTTTGGCCCCCCGAGACTACGAGCAGTACTTC.

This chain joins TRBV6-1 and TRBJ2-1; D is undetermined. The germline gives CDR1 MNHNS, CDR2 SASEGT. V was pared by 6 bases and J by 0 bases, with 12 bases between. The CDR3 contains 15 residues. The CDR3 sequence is CASRATESSYNEQFF. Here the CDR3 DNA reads TGTGCCAGCAGAGCCACAGAGAGCTCCTACAATGAGCAGTTCTTC.

CDR3: CAISDPGKRENTGELFF. As DNA, the CDR3 is TGTGCCATCAGTGACCCAGGGAAGCGGGAGAACACCGGGGAGCTGTTTTTT. V and J are TRBV10-3 and TRBJ2-2, with 7 positions matching TRBD2. CDR3 length: 17 amino acids. J gave up 1 base and V 3 bases, and 8 bases lay outside the gene matches. CDR1 is ENHRY and CDR2 is SYGVKD in the germline V gene.

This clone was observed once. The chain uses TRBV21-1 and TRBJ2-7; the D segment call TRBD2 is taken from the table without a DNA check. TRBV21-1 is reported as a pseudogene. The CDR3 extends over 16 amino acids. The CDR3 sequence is CASSKRSLAELYEQYF. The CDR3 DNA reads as TGTGCCAGCAGCAAACGGAGCCTAGCGGAACTCTACGAGCAGTACTTC.

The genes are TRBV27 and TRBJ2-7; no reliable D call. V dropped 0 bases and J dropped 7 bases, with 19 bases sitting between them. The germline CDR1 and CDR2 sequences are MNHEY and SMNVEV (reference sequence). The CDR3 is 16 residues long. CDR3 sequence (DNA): TGTGCCAGCAGTTTATCCTTAAGTGGAAGCGACCGAGAGCAGTACTTC. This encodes CASSLSLSGSDREQYF.

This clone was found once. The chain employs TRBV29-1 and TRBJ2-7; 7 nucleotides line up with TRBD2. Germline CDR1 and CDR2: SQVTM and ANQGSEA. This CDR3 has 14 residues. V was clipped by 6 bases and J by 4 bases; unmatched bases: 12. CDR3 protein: CSVGGAEGGYEQYF. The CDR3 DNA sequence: TGCAGCGTGGGAGGGGCCGAGGGAGGGTACGAGCAGTACTTC.

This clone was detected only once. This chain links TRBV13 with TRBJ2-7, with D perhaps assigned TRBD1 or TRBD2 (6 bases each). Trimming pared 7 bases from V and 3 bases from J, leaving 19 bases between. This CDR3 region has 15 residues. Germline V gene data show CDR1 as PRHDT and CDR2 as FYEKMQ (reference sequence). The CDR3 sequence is CASTEVRGPYYEQYF. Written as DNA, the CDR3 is TGTGCCAGCACCGAAGTCCGGGGGCCGTACTACGAGCAGTACTTC.

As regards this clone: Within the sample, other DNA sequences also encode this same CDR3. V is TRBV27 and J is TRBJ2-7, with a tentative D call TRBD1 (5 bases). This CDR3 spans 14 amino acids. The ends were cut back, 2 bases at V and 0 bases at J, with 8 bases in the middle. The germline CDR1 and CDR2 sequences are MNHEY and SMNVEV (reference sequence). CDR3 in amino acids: CASSLIGASYEQYF. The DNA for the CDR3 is TGTGCCAGCAGTTTAATAGGGGCCTCCTACGAGCAGTACTTC.

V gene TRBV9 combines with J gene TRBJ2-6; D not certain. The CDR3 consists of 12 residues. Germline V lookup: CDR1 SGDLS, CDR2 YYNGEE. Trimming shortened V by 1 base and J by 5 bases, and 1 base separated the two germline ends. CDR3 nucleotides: TGTGCCAGCAGCGTAAGGGCCAACGTCCTGACTTTC. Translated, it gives CASSVRANVLTF.

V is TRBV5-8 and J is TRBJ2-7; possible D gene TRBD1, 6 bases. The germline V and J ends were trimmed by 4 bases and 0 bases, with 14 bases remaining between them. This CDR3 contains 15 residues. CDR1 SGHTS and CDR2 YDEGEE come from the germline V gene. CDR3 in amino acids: CASSQLTGISYEQYF. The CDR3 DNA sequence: TGTGCCAGCAGCCAACTAACAGGGATCTCCTACGAGCAGTACTTC.

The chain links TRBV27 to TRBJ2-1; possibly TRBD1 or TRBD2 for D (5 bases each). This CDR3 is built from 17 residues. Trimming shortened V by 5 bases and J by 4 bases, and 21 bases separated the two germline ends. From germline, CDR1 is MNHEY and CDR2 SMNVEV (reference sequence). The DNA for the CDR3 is TGTGCCAGCAGTGATTCCGGGACGGCCGTCGGATACAATGAGCAGTTCTTC. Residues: CASSDSGTAVGYNEQFF.

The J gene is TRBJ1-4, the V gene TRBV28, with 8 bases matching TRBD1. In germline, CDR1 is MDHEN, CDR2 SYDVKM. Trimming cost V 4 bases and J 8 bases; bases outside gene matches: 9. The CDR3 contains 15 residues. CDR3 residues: CASSYRTGYGEKLFF. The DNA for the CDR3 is TGTGCCAGCAGTTATCGGACAGGGTACGGAGAAAAACTGTTTTTT. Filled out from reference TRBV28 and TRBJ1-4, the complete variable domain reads DVKVTQSSRYLVKRTGEKVFLECVQDMDHENMFWYRQDPGLGLRLIYFSYDVKMKEKGDIPEGYSVSREKKERFSLILESASTNQTSMYLCASSYRTGYGEKLFFGSGTQLSVL.